This passage covers 15 T cell receptor beta chains from one sample sequenced in a study of CD8+ T cells in alopecia areata. The sample's treatment: oral pan-JAK inhibitor, 5-10 mg twice daily. After isolation, RNA underwent reverse transcription to generate cDNA as the sequencing template. Data came from immunoSEQ multiplex PCR; TCRdb stores just in-frame clones and leaves some out. The profile shows 130,000 or so clones, approximately 86% of them singletons. The sample consisted of CD8+ T cells sorted from blood, taken at week 4, from a patient treated with tofacitinib. These TCRs come from a human donor with alopecia areata.

Only a few counts were recorded for this clone. The chain combines TRBV29-1 with TRBJ2-3; D tentatively reads TRBD1 or TRBD2 (6 bases each). The V end was cut by 3 bases, the J end by 1 base, with 17 bases between. The germline CDR1 and CDR2 sequences are SQVTM and ANQGSEA. The CDR3 sequence is 16 residues long. The chain's CDR3 is CSVDIAEGVGTDTQYF. The CDR3 DNA sequence: TGCAGCGTTGATATAGCGGAGGGGGTCGGCACAGATACGCAGTATTTT.

The chain combines TRBV27 with TRBJ2-7; D might be TRBD2 (5 bases). The CDR3 is 13 amino acids. Trimming left V 2 bases short and J 1 base short, with 6 bases between. Germline-derived CDR1 and CDR2 are MNHEY and SMNVEV (reference sequence). CDR3 loop: CASSLGESYEQYF. In DNA form, the CDR3 reads TGTGCCAGCAGTTTAGGGGAGTCCTACGAGCAGTACTTC.

This clone has only one observation. This chain uses TRBV30 with TRBJ2-7; D is uncertain. Germline loops: CDR1 GTSNPN, CDR2 SVGIG (reference sequence). This CDR3 is built from 12 residues. The V end lost 6 bases, the J end lost 0 bases, and 9 bases lay between the germline ends. The CDR3, as DNA: TGTGCCTGTTCAGAAGACTCCTACGAGCAGTACTTC. As protein: CACSEDSYEQYF.

The rearrangement joins TRBV7-2 to TRBJ2-1; D remains unclear. V was shortened by 3 bases and J by 7 bases, with 4 bases between the two germline ends. The length of the CDR3 is 11 residues. Germline CDR1 and CDR2: SGHTA and FQGNSA. CDR3 in amino acids: CASSFSNEQFF. Written as DNA, the CDR3 is TGTGCCAGCAGCTTTTCGAATGAGCAGTTCTTC.

The chain combines TRBV9 with TRBJ2-2; no reliable D call. The V gene's germline CDR1 is SGDLS and CDR2 YYNGEE. This CDR3 region has 14 residues. The V and J ends lost 6 bases and 1 base respectively, with 10 bases between them. In DNA form, the CDR3 reads TGTGCCAGCAACAACTACCAGAACACCGGGGAGCTGTTTTTT. It specifies CASNNYQNTGELFF.

The V gene is TRBV11-2, the J gene TRBJ2-7; D unclear. V lost 4 bases and J lost 6, with 19 bases in between. Germline V gene lookup returns CDR1 SGHAT and CDR2 FQNNGV. This CDR3 comprises 15 residues. The CDR3 is CASSSYAPTSGEQYF. The DNA for the CDR3 is TGTGCCAGCAGCTCATACGCTCCTACTTCTGGCGAGCAGTACTTC.

DNA of the CDR3: TGCGCCAGCAGCTTGGATGGCGGGATCTACAATGAGCAGTTCTTC. Protein product: CASSLDGGIYNEQFF. V gene TRBV5-1 combines with J gene TRBJ2-1; perhaps TRBD2 as D (6 bases). This CDR3 region has 15 residues. CDR1 and CDR2 (germline): SGHRS, YFSETQ. Deletions cut 0 bases from V and 3 bases from J, with 10 bases between.

This clone was detected once. The rearrangement joins TRBV30 to TRBJ2-7; D gene unclear. The germline gives CDR1 GTSNPN, CDR2 SVGIG (reference sequence). V lost 0 bases, J lost 2 bases, and 11 bases lay in between. This CDR3 region has 14 residues. DNA of the CDR3: TGTGCCTGGAGTGTAAACCCTCCACCCTACGAGCAGTACTTC. Protein sequence: CAWSVNPPPYEQYF.

This rearrangement joins TRBV9 to TRBJ2-7, with D perhaps matching TRBD1 (5 bases). Germline CDR1 reads SGDLS; CDR2 reads YYNGEE. Trimming pared 0 bases from V and 7 bases from J, leaving 17 bases between. This CDR3 spans 15 amino acids. This CDR3 is CASSVAGTGLVEQYF. CDR3 DNA sequence: TGTGCCAGCAGCGTAGCTGGAACAGGTTTGGTGGAGCAGTACTTC.

V and J are TRBV7-9 and TRBJ2-3, with 8 nucleotides matching TRBD2. The CDR3 is made up of 16 amino acids. CDR1 SEHNR and CDR2 FQNEAQ come from the germline V gene (reference sequence). V lost 5 bases, J lost 2 bases, and 9 bases stayed unmatched. CDR3 loop: CASSITGTRNTDTQYF. The DNA for the CDR3 is TGTGCCAGCAGCATCACCGGGACTAGAAACACAGATACGCAGTATTTT.

V gene TRBV29-1 combines with J gene TRBJ2-1; the match to TRBD2 covers 8 bases. From germline, CDR1 is SQVTM and CDR2 ANQGSEA. Unmatched junction bases numbered 5, after V lost 3 bases and J lost 10 bases. The CDR3 length is 12 residues. CDR3 amino acids: CSVEISGTEQFF. Here the CDR3 DNA reads TGCAGCGTTGAGATTAGCGGGACGGAGCAGTTCTTC.

This sequence joins TRBV29-1 and TRBJ2-7; the match to TRBD1 covers 9 bases. CDR3 length equals 13 residues. Germline CDR1 SQVTM, CDR2 ANQGSEA. J lost 5 bases, V lost 4 bases, and 6 bases had no gene match. The CDR3 coding sequence is TGCAGCGTTGGGGAGGACAGGGGCCACGAGCAGTACTTC. It yields the protein CSVGEDRGHEQYF.

The chain links TRBV11-2 to TRBJ1-1; no definite D call. V was clipped by 3 bases and J by 0 bases, with 17 bases between them. Per the germline V gene, CDR1 is SGHAT and CDR2 is FQNNGV. This CDR3 is 17 amino acids long. The CDR3 nucleotides are TGTGCCAGCAGCTTCCTCTTGCCGGCGGGTGTGAACACTGAAGCTTTCTTT. Translation: CASSFLLPAGVNTEAFF.

With respect to this clone: Other nucleotide sequences from this sample produce the same CDR3. The CDR3 DNA follows: TGCAGCGTGACAGAGAATGAGCAGTTCTTC. Translating gives CSVTENEQFF. This rearrangement joins TRBV29-1 to TRBJ2-1; the D gene is possibly TRBD1 (5 bases). The ends were cut back, 6 bases at V and 7 bases at J, with 7 bases in the middle. This CDR3 is built from 10 residues. Germline CDR1 SQVTM, CDR2 ANQGSEA.

V is TRBV29-1 and J is TRBJ2-3; perhaps D is TRBD1 or TRBD2 (5 bases each). The V gene's germline CDR1 is SQVTM and CDR2 ANQGSEA. V was shortened by 0 bases and J by 0 bases, with 7 bases between the two germline ends. The CDR3 runs to 14 residues. The CDR3 DNA reads as TGCAGCGTTGAAGAAGGGGACAGCACAGATACGCAGTATTTT. Encoded protein: CSVEEGDSTDTQYF.